This T cell receptor beta chain was sequenced in a study of blood T cell repertoires in COVID-19. Study-wide background: Sites in the United States, Italy and Spain provided acute and convalescent COVID-19 samples.

The Seattle site enrolled patients during active infection and followed them longitudinally. Germline values: CDR1 MNHNS, CDR2 SASEGT. The ends were cut back, 1 base at V and 4 bases at J, with 10 bases in the middle. There are 14 residues in the CDR3. Produced via immunoSEQ multiplex PCR; TCRdb's table is partial and in-frame only. The data show a few hundred thousand clones, 75% to 95% seen once. The sequenced sample consisted of peripheral blood. The clonotype comes from a young adult with COVID-19, enrolled during active disease. V is TRBV6-1 and J is TRBJ2-5; tentative D call: TRBD1 (6 bases). CDR3 residues: CASSEESTGETQYF. CDR3 in DNA: TGTGCCAGCAGTGAAGAGTCGACAGGAGAGACCCAGTACTTC.